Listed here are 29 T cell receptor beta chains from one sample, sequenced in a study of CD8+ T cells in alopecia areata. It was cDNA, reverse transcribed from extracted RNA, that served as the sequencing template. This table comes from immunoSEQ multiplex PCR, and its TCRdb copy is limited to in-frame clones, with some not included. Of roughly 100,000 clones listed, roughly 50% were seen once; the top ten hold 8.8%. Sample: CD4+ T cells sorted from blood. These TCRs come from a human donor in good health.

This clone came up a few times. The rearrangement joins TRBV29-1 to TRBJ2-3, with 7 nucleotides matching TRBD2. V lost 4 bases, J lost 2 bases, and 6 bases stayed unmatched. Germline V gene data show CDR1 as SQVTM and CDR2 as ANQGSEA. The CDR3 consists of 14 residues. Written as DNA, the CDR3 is TGCAGCGTTGCCCCGGGGACTACCACAGATACGCAGTATTTT. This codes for CSVAPGTTTDTQYF.

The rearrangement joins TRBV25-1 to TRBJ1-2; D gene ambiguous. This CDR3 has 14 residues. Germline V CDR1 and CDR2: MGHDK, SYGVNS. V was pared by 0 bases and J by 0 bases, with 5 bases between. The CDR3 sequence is CASSEYSSNYGYTF. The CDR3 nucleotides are TGTGCCAGCAGTGAATACAGCTCTAACTATGGCTACACCTTC.

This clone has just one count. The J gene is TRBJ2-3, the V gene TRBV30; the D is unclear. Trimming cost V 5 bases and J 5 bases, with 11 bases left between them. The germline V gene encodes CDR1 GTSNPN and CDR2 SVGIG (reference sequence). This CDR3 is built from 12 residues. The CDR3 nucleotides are TGTGCCTGGGGGAAACTGGGAGATACGCAGTATTTT. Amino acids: CAWGKLGDTQYF.

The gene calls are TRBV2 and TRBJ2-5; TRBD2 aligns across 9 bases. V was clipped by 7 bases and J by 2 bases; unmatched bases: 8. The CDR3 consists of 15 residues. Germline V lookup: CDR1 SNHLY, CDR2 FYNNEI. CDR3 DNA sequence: TGTGCCAGCACTACCCAGACTAGCGGACAAGAGACCCAGTACTTC. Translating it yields CASTTQTSGQETQYF.

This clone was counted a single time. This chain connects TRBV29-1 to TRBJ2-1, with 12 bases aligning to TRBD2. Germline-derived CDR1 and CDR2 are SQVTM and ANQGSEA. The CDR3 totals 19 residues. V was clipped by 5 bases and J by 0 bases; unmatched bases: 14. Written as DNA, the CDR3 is TGCAGCGTTAGGATTGGACTAGCGGGGAGTTCAGGCTCCTACAATGAGCAGTTCTTC. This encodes CSVRIGLAGSSGSYNEQFF.

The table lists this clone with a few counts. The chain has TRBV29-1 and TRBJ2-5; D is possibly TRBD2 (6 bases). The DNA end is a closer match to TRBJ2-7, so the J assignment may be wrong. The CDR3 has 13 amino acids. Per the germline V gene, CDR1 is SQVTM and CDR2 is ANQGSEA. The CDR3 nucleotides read TGCAGCCCGGCAGGGACTTCCCACGGCGAGCAGTACTTC. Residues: CSPAGTSHGEQYF.

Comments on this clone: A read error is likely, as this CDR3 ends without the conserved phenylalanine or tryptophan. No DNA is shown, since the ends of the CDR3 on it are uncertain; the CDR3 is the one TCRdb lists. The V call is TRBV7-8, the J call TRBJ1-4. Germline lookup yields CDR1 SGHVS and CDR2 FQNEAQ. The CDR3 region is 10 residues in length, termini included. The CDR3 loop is CASSPPAQAR.

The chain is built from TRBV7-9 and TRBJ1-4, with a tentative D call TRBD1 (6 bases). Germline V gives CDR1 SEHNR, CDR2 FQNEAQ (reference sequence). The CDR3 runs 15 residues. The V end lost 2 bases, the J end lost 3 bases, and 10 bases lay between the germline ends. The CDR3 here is CASSLTGLANEKLFF. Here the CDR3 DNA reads TGTGCCAGCAGCTTAACAGGGCTGGCTAATGAAAAACTGTTTTTT.

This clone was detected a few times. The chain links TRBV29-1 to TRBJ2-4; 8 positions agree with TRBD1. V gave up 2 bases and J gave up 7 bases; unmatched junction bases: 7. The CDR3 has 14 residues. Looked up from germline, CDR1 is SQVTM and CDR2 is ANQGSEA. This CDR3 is CSVELQGAVNIQYF. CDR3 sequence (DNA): TGCAGCGTTGAACTTCAGGGGGCCGTGAACATTCAGTACTTC.

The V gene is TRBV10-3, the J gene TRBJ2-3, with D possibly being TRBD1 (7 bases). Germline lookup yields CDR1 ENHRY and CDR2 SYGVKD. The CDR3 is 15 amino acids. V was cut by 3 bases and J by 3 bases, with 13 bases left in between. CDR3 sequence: CAISDSTGRTDTQYF. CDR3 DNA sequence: TGTGCCATCAGTGACTCGACAGGGAGGACAGATACGCAGTATTTT.

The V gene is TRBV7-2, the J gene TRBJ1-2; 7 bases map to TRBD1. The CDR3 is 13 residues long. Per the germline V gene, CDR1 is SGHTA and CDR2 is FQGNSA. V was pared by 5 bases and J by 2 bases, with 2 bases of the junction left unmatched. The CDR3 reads CASSPDRNYGYTF. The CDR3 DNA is TGTGCCAGCAGCCCGGACAGGAACTATGGCTACACCTTC.

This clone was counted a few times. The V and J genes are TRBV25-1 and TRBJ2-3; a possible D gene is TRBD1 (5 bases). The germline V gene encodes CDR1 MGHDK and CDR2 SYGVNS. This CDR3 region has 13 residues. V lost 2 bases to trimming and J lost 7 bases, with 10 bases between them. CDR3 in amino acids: CASSEQGANTQYF. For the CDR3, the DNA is TGTGCCAGCAGTGAACAGGGCGCAAATACGCAGTATTTT.

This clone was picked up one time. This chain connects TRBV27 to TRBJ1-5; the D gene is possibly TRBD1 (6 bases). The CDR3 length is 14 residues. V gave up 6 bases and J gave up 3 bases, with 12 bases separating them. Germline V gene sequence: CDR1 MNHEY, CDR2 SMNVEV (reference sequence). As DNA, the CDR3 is TGTGCCAGCAGCAGGGGACGGTACAATCAGCCCCAGCATTTT. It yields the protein CASSRGRYNQPQHF.

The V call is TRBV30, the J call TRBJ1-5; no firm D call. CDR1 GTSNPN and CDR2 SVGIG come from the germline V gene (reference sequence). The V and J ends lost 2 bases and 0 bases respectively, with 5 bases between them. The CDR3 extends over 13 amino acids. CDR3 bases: TGTGCCTGGAGTCCGGATAGCAATCAGCCCCAGCATTTT. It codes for CAWSPDSNQPQHF.

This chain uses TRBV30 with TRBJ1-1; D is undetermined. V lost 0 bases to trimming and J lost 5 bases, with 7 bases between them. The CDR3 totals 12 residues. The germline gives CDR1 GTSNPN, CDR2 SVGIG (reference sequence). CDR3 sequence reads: CAWSVSGTEAFF. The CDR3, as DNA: TGTGCCTGGAGTGTGTCTGGAACTGAAGCTTTCTTT.

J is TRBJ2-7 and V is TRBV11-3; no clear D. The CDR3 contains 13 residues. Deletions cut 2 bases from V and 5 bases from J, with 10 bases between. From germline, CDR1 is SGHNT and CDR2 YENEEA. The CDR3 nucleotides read TGTGCCAGCAGCTTAACCATCAGCCACGAGCAGTACTTC. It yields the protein CASSLTISHEQYF.

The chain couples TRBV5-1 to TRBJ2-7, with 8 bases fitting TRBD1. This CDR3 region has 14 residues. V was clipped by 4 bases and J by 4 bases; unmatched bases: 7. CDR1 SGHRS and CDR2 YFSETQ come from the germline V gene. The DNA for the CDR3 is TGCGCCAGCAGCCGAGACAGGGGAGGATACGAGCAGTACTTC. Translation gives CASSRDRGGYEQYF.

The CDR3, as DNA: TGCGCCAGCAGTGATCAGGGGAGGGCCAACGTCCTGACTTTC. Translating gives CASSDQGRANVLTF. V and J are TRBV10-2 and TRBJ2-6; D is possibly TRBD1 (6 bases). CDR1 is WSHSY and CDR2 is SAAADI in the germline V gene. This CDR3 region has 14 residues. Trimming removed 3 bases at V and 5 bases at J, with 8 bases between.

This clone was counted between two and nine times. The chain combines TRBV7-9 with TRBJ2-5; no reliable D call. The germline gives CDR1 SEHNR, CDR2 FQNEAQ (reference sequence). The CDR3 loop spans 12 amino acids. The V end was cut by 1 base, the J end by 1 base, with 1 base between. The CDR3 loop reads CASSLVQETQYF. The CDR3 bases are TGTGCCAGCAGCTTAGTCCAAGAGACCCAGTACTTC.

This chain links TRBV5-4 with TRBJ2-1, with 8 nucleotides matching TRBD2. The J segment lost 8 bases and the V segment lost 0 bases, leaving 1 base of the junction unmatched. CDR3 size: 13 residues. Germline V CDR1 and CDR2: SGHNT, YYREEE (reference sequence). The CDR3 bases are TGTGCCAGCAGCTTGGTAGCGGGGTATGAGCAGTTCTTC. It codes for CASSLVAGYEQFF.

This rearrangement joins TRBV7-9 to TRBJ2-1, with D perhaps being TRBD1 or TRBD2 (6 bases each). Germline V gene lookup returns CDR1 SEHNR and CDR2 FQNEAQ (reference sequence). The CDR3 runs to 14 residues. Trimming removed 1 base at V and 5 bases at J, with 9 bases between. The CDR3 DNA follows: TGTGCCAGCAGCTTAGACAGGGAGGACAATGAGCAGTTCTTC. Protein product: CASSLDREDNEQFF.

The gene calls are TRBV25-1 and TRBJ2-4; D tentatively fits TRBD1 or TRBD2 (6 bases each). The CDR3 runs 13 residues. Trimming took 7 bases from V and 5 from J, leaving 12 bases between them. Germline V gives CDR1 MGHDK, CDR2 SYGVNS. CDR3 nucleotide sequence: TGTGCCAGCAAATCGGAGGGGGAAAACATTCAGTACTTC. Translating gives CASKSEGENIQYF.

The CDR3 spells CSVGPMSGVAGYTF. Here the CDR3 DNA reads TGCAGCGTTGGCCCTATGTCTGGGGTGGCTGGCTACACCTTC. The chain links TRBV29-1 to TRBJ1-2; unclear D gene. The CDR3 is 14 residues long. Germline V gene lookup returns CDR1 SQVTM and CDR2 ANQGSEA. Between the trimmed V and J ends, which lost 4 bases and 7 bases, there was a span of 19 bases.

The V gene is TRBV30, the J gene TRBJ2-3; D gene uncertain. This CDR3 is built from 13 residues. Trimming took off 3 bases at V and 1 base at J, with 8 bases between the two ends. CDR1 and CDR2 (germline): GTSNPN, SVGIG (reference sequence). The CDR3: CAWSHRGTDTQYF. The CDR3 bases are TGTGCCTGGAGCCACCGGGGCACAGATACGCAGTATTTT.

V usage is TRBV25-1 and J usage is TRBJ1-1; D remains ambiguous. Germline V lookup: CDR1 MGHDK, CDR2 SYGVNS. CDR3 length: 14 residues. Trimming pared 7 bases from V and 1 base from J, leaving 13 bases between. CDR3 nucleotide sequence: TGTGCCAGCACTCCGGGGAGGGCGAACACTGAAGCTTTCTTT. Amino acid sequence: CASTPGRANTEAFF.

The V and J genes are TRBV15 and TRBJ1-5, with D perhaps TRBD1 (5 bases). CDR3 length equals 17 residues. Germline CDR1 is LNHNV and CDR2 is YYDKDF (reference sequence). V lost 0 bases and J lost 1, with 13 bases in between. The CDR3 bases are TGTGCCACCAGCAGAGATGGGACGGGGCGAAGCAATCAGCCCCAGCATTTT. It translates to CATSRDGTGRSNQPQHF. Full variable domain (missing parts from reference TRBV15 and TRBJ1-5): DAMVIQNPRYQVTQFGKPVTLSCSQTLNHNVMYWYQQKSSQAPKLLFHYYDKDFNNEADTPDNFQSRRPNTSFCFLDIRSPGLGDTAMYLCATSRDGTGRSNQPQHFGDGTRLSIL.

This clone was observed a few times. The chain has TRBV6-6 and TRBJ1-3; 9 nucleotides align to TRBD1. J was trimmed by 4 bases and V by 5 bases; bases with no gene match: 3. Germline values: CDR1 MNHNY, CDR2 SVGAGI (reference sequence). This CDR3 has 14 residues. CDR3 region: CASSDRGEGNTIYF. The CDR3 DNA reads TGTGCCAGCAGTGACAGGGGGGAAGGAAACACCATATATTTT.

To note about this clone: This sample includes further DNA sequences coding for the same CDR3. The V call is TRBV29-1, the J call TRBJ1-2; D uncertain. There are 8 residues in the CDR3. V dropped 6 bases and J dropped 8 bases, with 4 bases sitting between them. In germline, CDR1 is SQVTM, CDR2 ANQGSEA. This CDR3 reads CSVGGYTF. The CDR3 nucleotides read TGCAGCGTAGGAGGCTACACCTTC.

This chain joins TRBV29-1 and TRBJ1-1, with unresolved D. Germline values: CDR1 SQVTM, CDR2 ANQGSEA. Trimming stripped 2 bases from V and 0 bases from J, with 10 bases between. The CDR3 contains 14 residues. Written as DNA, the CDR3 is TGCAGCGTTGAAATGGGCCTAATGAACACTGAAGCTTTCTTT. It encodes CSVEMGLMNTEAFF.